This TCR beta chain was sequenced during a study of T cell changes during pregnancy in multiple sclerosis. Data came from immunoSEQ multiplex PCR; TCRdb stores just in-frame clones and leaves some out. The sample records over 80,000 clones, 85% to 95% being singletons. Unmatched junction bases numbered 7, after V lost 3 bases and J lost 9 bases. The germline CDR1 and CDR2 sequences are MNHNS and SASEGT. This CDR3 spans 15 amino acids. This specimen consisted of peripheral blood, obtained in the third trimester of pregnancy. The receptor comes from a female donor in good health, enrolled as a control in a pregnancy study. The chain links TRBV6-1 to TRBJ2-1; 11 positions match TRBD2. CDR3 DNA sequence: TGTGCCAGCAGTGACTATAGCGGGAGGGGAACTGAGCAGTTCTTC. This codes for CASSDYSGRGTEQFF.